Listed below are T cell receptor beta chains from one sample, sequenced in a study of T cell repertoires in cytomegalovirus infection. TCRdb re-analysed the reads in MiXCR, keeping a single row per CDR3 protein. In the table there are more than 250,000 distinct CDR3 sequences, around 25% of which are singletons. No antigens are known for them. Sample: cultured PBMCs, taken from culture after CMV antigen stimulation. These receptors all stem from a human donor in good health (CMV status not recorded). Some clones in this sample may be carry-over from other donors' samples. The CDR3 runs from the conserved cysteine through the conserved F or W. Each record gives: CDR3 protein, CDR3 DNA, clone size, V gene, D gene, J gene. A D gene is named only where the DNA matches it firmly. The size entry is marked missing in some rows and otherwise reads once, few, many or a size class.

CDR3 protein: CATSDPAGGDEQFF
CDR3 DNA: TGTGCCACCAGTGATCCAGCAGGGGGGGATGAGCAGTTCTTC
clone size: few
V gene: TRBV24-1
D gene: -
J gene: TRBJ2-1

CDR3 protein: CSAQEGTSGMETQYF
CDR3 DNA: TGCAGTGCCCAAGAGGGGACTAGCGGGATGGAGACCCAGTACTTC
clone size: -
V gene: TRBV20-1
D gene: TRBD2
J gene: TRBJ2-5

CDR3 protein: CSATLTPYSNQPQHF
CDR3 DNA: TGCAGTGCTACCCTGACACCTTATAGCAATCAGCCCCAGCATTTT
clone size: many
V gene: TRBV20-1
D gene: -
J gene: TRBJ1-5

CDR3 protein: CASSARSAPHNNEQFF
CDR3 DNA: TGTGCCAGCAGCGCGAGGAGCGCCCCGCACAACAATGAGCAGTTCTTC
clone size: many
V gene: TRBV7-9
D gene: -
J gene: TRBJ2-1

CDR3 protein: CASSFFSGLVGNTGELFF
CDR3 DNA: TGTGCCAGCAGTTTCTTCAGCGGTTTGGTGGGGAACACCGGGGAGCTGTTTTTT
clone size: many
V gene: TRBV28
D gene: -
J gene: TRBJ2-2

CDR3 protein: CASSLGKGGDTQYF
CDR3 DNA: TGTGCCAGCAGCTTAGGGAAAGGGGGAGATACGCAGTATTTT
clone size: -
V gene: TRBV7-8
D gene: -
J gene: TRBJ2-3

CDR3 protein: CASSASGQANYGYTF
CDR3 DNA: TGTGCCAGCAGTGCCTCGGGACAAGCTAACTATGGCTACACCTTC
clone size: -
V gene: TRBV6-1
D gene: -
J gene: TRBJ1-2

CDR3 protein: CASSQVSSGIHSNEQFF
CDR3 DNA: TGTGCCAGCAGCCAAGTGTCTAGCGGGATTCACAGCAATGAGCAGTTCTTC
clone size: few
V gene: TRBV4-2
D gene: TRBD2
J gene: TRBJ2-1

CDR3 protein: CSARSPGTGNTGELFF
CDR3 DNA: TGCAGTGCTAGATCGCCCGGGACAGGGAACACCGGGGAGCTGTTTTTT
clone size: few
V gene: TRBV20-1
D gene: TRBD1
J gene: TRBJ2-2

CDR3 protein: CASSLEERSPLHF
CDR3 DNA: TGTGCCAGCAGCTTAGAAGAAAGGTCACCCCTCCACTTT
clone size: -
V gene: TRBV11-3
D gene: -
J gene: TRBJ1-6

CDR3 protein: CASSLAPGGLNTEAFF
CDR3 DNA: TGCGCCAGCAGCTTGGCGCCGGGGGGGTTGAACACTGAAGCTTTCTTT
clone size: -
V gene: TRBV5-1
D gene: -
J gene: TRBJ1-1

CDR3 protein: CASSQDFLAGSAKNIQYF
CDR3 DNA: TGTGCCAGCAGCCAAGATTTCCTAGCGGGTTCTGCCAAAAACATTCAGTACTTC
clone size: many
V gene: TRBV3-1
D gene: TRBD2
J gene: TRBJ2-4

CDR3 protein: CASSYSGRGREQYF
CDR3 DNA: TGTGCCAGCAGTTACTCGGGCAGGGGGCGCGAGCAGTACTTC
clone size: -
V gene: TRBV6-2/TRBV6-3
D gene: TRBD1
J gene: TRBJ2-7

CDR3 protein: CASSLRRGYSNQPQHF
CDR3 DNA: TGTGCCAGCAGTCTACGTCGAGGGTATAGCAATCAGCCCCAGCATTTT
clone size: -
V gene: TRBV28
D gene: -
J gene: TRBJ1-5

CDR3 protein: CASTRPYLYGYTF
CDR3 DNA: TGTGCCAGCACCAGGCCCTACCTCTATGGCTACACCTTC
clone size: -
V gene: TRBV12-3/TRBV12-4
D gene: -
J gene: TRBJ1-2

CDR3 protein: CASSMAGSTQHF
CDR3 DNA: TGTGCCAGCAGCATGGCCGGTTCGACCCAGCATTTT
clone size: few
V gene: TRBV7-2
D gene: -
J gene: TRBJ1-5

CDR3 protein: CASSYLGVSTDTQYF
CDR3 DNA: TGTGCCAGCAGTTATCTTGGGGTTAGCACAGATACGCAGTATTTT
clone size: -
V gene: TRBV6-2/TRBV6-3
D gene: -
J gene: TRBJ2-3

CDR3 protein: CAISESTDKETQYF
CDR3 DNA: TGTGCCATCAGTGAGTCGACGGATAAAGAGACCCAGTACTTC
clone size: -
V gene: TRBV10-3
D gene: -
J gene: TRBJ2-5

CDR3 protein: CASTIAGPQSNEQFF
CDR3 DNA: TGTGCTAGTACGATAGCGGGCCCGCAGAGTAATGAGCAGTTCTTC
clone size: few
V gene: TRBV12-5
D gene: TRBD2
J gene: TRBJ2-1

CDR3 protein: CASSMPTSGSSSYNEQFF
CDR3 DNA: TGTGCCAGTAGTATGCCGACTAGCGGGAGTAGTTCCTACAATGAGCAGTTCTTC
clone size: -
V gene: TRBV19
D gene: TRBD2
J gene: TRBJ2-1

CDR3 protein: CASRQAGGRAYGYTF
CDR3 DNA: TGTGCCAGCAGACAGGCAGGGGGGAGGGCCTATGGCTACACCTTC
clone size: few
V gene: TRBV6-5
D gene: TRBD1
J gene: TRBJ1-2

CDR3 protein: CASSPGDRGQLYGYTF
CDR3 DNA: TGTGCCAGCAGCCCTGGGGACAGGGGACAACTCTATGGCTACACCTTC
clone size: many
V gene: TRBV7-2
D gene: TRBD1
J gene: TRBJ1-2

CDR3 protein: CASSSGTGRNYGYTF
CDR3 DNA: TGTGCCAGCAGTTCGGGGACAGGGAGGAACTATGGCTACACCTTC
clone size: -
V gene: TRBV28
D gene: TRBD1
J gene: TRBJ1-2

CDR3 protein: CAISESLVADTQYF
CDR3 DNA: TGTGCCATCAGTGAGTCGCTAGTGGCAGATACGCAGTATTTT
clone size: few
V gene: TRBV10-3
D gene: -
J gene: TRBJ2-3

CDR3 protein: CSANRLAGSYNEQFF
CDR3 DNA: TGCAGTGCGAACCGACTAGCGGGATCCTACAATGAGCAGTTCTTC
clone size: once
V gene: TRBV20-1
D gene: TRBD2
J gene: TRBJ2-1

CDR3 protein: CASSIDLGDRGYTF
CDR3 DNA: TGTGCCAGTAGTATAGATTTAGGGGACCGTGGCTACACCTTC
clone size: -
V gene: TRBV19
D gene: -
J gene: TRBJ1-2

CDR3 protein: CASSLFGGRPEKDTNTQYF
CDR3 DNA: TGTGCCAGCAGTCTCTTTGGGGGTCGGCCGGAAAAAGACACAAATACGCAGTATTTT
clone size: -
V gene: TRBV28
D gene: -
J gene: TRBJ2-3

CDR3 protein: CASSLPVAENTGELFF
CDR3 DNA: TGTGCCAGCAGCCTACCCGTGGCGGAGAACACCGGGGAGCTGTTTTTT
clone size: many
V gene: TRBV7-2
D gene: -
J gene: TRBJ2-2

CDR3 protein: CASNGRLAGEQFF
CDR3 DNA: TGTGCCAGCAATGGTAGACTAGCGGGAGAGCAGTTCTTC
clone size: -
V gene: TRBV6-5
D gene: TRBD2
J gene: TRBJ2-1

CDR3 protein: CAGAPVVSGTEAFF
CDR3 DNA: TGTGCCGGCGCTCCGGTGGTATCTGGCACTGAAGCTTTCTTT
clone size: -
V gene: TRBV7-2
D gene: -
J gene: TRBJ1-1

CDR3 protein: CASSQAGGGNQPQHF
CDR3 DNA: TGTGCCAGCAGCCAAGCAGGGGGCGGCAATCAGCCCCAGCATTTT
clone size: -
V gene: TRBV14
D gene: TRBD1
J gene: TRBJ1-5

CDR3 protein: CASSQPGRSEAFF
CDR3 DNA: TGTGCCAGCAGCCAACCGGGACGATCTGAAGCTTTCTTT
clone size: -
V gene: TRBV3-1
D gene: -
J gene: TRBJ1-1

CDR3 protein: CASRLAGAPRDEQFF
CDR3 DNA: TGTGCCAGTAGACTAGCGGGAGCCCCACGGGATGAGCAGTTCTTC
clone size: -
V gene: TRBV19
D gene: TRBD2
J gene: TRBJ2-1

CDR3 protein: CSASPLDRRLTDTQYF
CDR3 DNA: TGCAGTGCTAGTCCACTGGACCGACGCCTCACAGATACGCAGTATTTT
clone size: -
V gene: TRBV20-1
D gene: -
J gene: TRBJ2-3

CDR3 protein: CANSPGQAEYGYTF
CDR3 DNA: TGTGCCAACTCACCGGGACAGGCAGAATATGGCTACACCTTC
clone size: -
V gene: TRBV18
D gene: TRBD1
J gene: TRBJ1-2

CDR3 protein: CASSLQGHRSGYTF
CDR3 DNA: TGTGCCAGCAGTTTACAGGGGCACCGTTCTGGCTACACCTTC
clone size: many
V gene: TRBV28
D gene: -
J gene: TRBJ1-2

CDR3 protein: CASSSRTGSAAKPRHF
CDR3 DNA: TGTGCCAGCAGCTCCAGGACAGGGAGCGCTGCGAAGCCCCGGCATTTT
clone size: -
V gene: TRBV7-2
D gene: TRBD1
J gene: TRBJ1-5

CDR3 protein: CASTRTGGVSYEQYF
CDR3 DNA: TGTGCCAGCACTAGAACGGGGGGGGTCTCCTACGAGCAGTACTTC
clone size: many
V gene: TRBV7-8
D gene: TRBD2
J gene: TRBJ2-7

CDR3 protein: CASSLQAGLTYNEQFF
CDR3 DNA: TGTGCCAGTAGTCTTCAGGCGGGGCTTACCTACAATGAGCAGTTCTTC
clone size: -
V gene: TRBV19
D gene: -
J gene: TRBJ2-1

CDR3 protein: CASSPTVRVVGKNIQYF
CDR3 DNA: TGTGCCAGCAGTCCGACGGTCAGGGTTGTAGGCAAAAACATTCAGTACTTC
clone size: -
V gene: TRBV28
D gene: -
J gene: TRBJ2-4

CDR3 protein: CASSIPGGGNQPQHF
CDR3 DNA: TGTGCCAGTAGTATACCGGGTGGTGGAAATCAGCCCCAGCATTTT
clone size: -
V gene: TRBV19
D gene: -
J gene: TRBJ1-5

CDR3 protein: CASSPGSTGNQPQHF
CDR3 DNA: TGTGCCAGCAGCCCCGGGTCTACCGGCAATCAGCCCCAGCATTTT
clone size: -
V gene: TRBV9
D gene: -
J gene: TRBJ1-5

CDR3 protein: CASSEAPGETQYF
CDR3 DNA: TGTGCCAGCAGTGAAGCACCTGGAGAGACCCAGTACTTC
clone size: few
V gene: TRBV6-1
D gene: -
J gene: TRBJ2-5

CDR3 protein: CASRGEPQETQYF
CDR3 DNA: TGTGCTAGCAGGGGAGAACCCCAAGAGACCCAGTACTTC
clone size: few
V gene: TRBV7-2
D gene: -
J gene: TRBJ2-5

CDR3 protein: CASSLIPGETQYF
CDR3 DNA: TGTGCCAGCAGCTTGATCCCGGGAGAGACCCAGTACTTC
clone size: -
V gene: TRBV5-4
D gene: -
J gene: TRBJ2-5

CDR3 protein: CAWSLLTGSSPLHF
CDR3 DNA: TGTGCCTGGAGTCTCCTGACAGGTTCTTCACCCCTCCACTTT
clone size: -
V gene: TRBV30
D gene: -
J gene: TRBJ1-6